This T cell receptor (beta chain) is drawn from a study of technical replicates of blood from several donors. Assay used: immunoSEQ multiplex PCR; TCRdb lists only in-frame clones, some missing. The data show about 73,000 clones, roughly 90% seen once. CDR1 LGHNT and CDR2 FRNRAP come from the germline V gene. Trimming shortened V by 5 bases and J by 2 bases, and 9 bases separated the two germline ends. This CDR3 region has 13 residues. Sequenced material: PBMCs. The chain recombines TRBV12-5 with TRBJ1-1; tentatively, D is TRBD1 (5 bases). The source of this sequence is a human donor in good health. Some clones in this sample may be carry-over from other donors' samples. The CDR3 sequence is CASGIQANTEAFF. The CDR3 DNA follows: TGTGCTAGTGGTATACAGGCCAACACTGAAGCTTTCTTT.